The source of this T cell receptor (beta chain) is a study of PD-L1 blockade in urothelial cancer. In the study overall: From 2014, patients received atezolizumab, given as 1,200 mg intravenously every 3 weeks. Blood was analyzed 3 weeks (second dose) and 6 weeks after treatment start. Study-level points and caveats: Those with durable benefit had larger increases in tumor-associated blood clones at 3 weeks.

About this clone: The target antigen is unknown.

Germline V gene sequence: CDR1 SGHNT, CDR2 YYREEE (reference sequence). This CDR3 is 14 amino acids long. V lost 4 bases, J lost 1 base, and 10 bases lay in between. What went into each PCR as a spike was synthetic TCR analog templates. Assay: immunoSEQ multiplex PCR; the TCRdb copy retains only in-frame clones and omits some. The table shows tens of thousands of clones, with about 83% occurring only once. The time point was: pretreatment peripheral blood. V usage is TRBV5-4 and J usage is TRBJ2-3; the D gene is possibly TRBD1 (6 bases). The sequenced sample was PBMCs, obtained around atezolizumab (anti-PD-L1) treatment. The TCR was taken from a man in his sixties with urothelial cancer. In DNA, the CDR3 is TGTGCCAGCAGCGCTAGACAGGGCACAGATACGCAGTATTTT. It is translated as CASSARQGTDTQYF. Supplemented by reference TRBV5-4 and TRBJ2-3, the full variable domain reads ETGVTQSPTHLIKTRGQQVTLRCSSQSGHNTVSWYQQALGQGPQFIFQYYREEENGRGNFPPRFSGLQFPNYSSELNVNALELDDSALYLCASSARQGTDTQYFGPGTRLTVL.